This is a list of T cell receptor beta chains from one sample in a study of T cells after posttransplantation cyclophosphamide. Libraries were prepared by immunoSEQ multiplex PCR; TCRdb keeps only in-frame clonotypes and omits some of them. The sample lists some 20,000 clones, approximately 98% occurring once. The source material was naive CD4+ T cells sorted from PBMCs. These receptors all stem from a man in his forties in good health, CMV-negative, and a related stem cell transplant donor. CDR3s include the opening cysteine and the closing phenylalanine or tryptophan. Rows may omit the clone size; those that give it use once, few, many or a size class.

cdr3_length	j_call	clone_size	v_call	cdr3_aa
14	TRBJ2-1	NA	TRBV15	CATRRTASYNEQFF
15	TRBJ2-1	NA	TRBV10-3	CAISEFERGYNEQFF
13	TRBJ2-7	NA	TRBV10-3	CAMGTGDIYEQYF
14	TRBJ2-3	once	TRBV29-1	CSLGPGVGTDTQYF
14	TRBJ1-5	NA	TRBV6-1	CASSLDTGYWPQHF
11	TRBJ2-1	NA	TRBV7-2	CASSRDNEQFF
17	TRBJ2-7	NA	TRBV11-2	CASSFVLGSGQNYEQYF
12	TRBJ1-2	NA	TRBV10-3	CAISDRGSSYTF
16	TRBJ2-7	NA	TRBV4-1	CASRHNPGQGALEQYF
13	TRBJ2-3	NA	TRBV28	CASSPPSTDTQYF
16	TRBJ2-6	NA	TRBV28	CASSYPGGSGANVLTF
13	TRBJ1-1	NA	TRBV19	CASSQDRDGEAFF
16	TRBJ2-2	NA	TRBV11-3	CASSLQGSANTGELFF
11	TRBJ1-3	NA	TRBV30	CAWSAGNTIYF
15	TRBJ2-1	once	TRBV6-5	CASGIAGGWRNEQFF
16	TRBJ2-3	NA	TRBV9	CASSVGLAGRRDTQYF
12	TRBJ1-4	NA	TRBV28	CASRGIGEKLFF
16	TRBJ2-7	NA	TRBV18	CASSPTNSGRAYEQYF
12	TRBJ2-5	NA	TRBV18	CASSLIQETQYF
12	TRBJ2-7	NA	TRBV30	CAWSVQQYEQYF
17	TRBJ2-3	NA	TRBV5-1	CASSLAVAGQGTDTQYF
15	TRBJ1-5	once	TRBV11-2	CASSLSSGDNQPQHF